The 31 T cell receptor beta chains given below trace back to one sample, sequenced in a study of shared clonotypes between healthy human individuals. This table comes from immunoSEQ multiplex PCR, and its TCRdb copy is limited to in-frame clones, with some not included. The table shows millions of clones, with around nine tenths occurring only once. Sequences were obtained from naive CD4+ T cells sorted from blood. The subset: CD45RA+ positively selected. These receptors all stem from a man younger than 35 in good health.

The rearrangement uses TRBV19 and TRBJ2-6; possibly TRBD2 for D (6 bases). This CDR3 comprises 19 residues. Trimming removed 3 bases from V and 2 bases from J, with 20 bases in between. Per germline, CDR1 LNHDA and CDR2 SQIVND (reference sequence). The CDR3, as DNA: TGTGCCAGTAGTATCAGGTTTGCGACTAGTTCTCCTGGGGCCAACGTCCTGACTTTC. Translated: CASSIRFATSSPGANVLTF. The variable domain in full, completed from reference TRBV19 and TRBJ2-6, reads DGGITQSPKYLFRKEGQNVTLSCEQNLNHDAMYWYRQDPGQGLRLIYYSQIVNDFQKGDIAEGYSVSREKKESFPLTVTSAQKNPTAFYLCASSIRFATSSPGANVLTFGAGSRLTVL.

The chain uses TRBV5-1 and TRBJ1-1; possible D gene TRBD1, 5 bases. V lost 0 bases and J 4 bases, leaving 10 bases between the germline ends. The germline V gene has CDR1 SGHRS and CDR2 YFSETQ. The CDR3 runs 14 residues. CDR3 region: CASSLDPDSTEAFF. CDR3 nucleotides: TGCGCCAGCAGCTTGGATCCAGACAGCACTGAAGCTTTCTTT. Complete variable domain (other parts from reference TRBV5-1 and TRBJ1-1): KAGVTQTPRYLIKTRGQQVTLSCSPISGHRSVSWYQQTPGQGLQFLFEYFSETQRNKGNFPGRFSGRQFSNSRSEMNVSTLELGDSALYLCASSLDPDSTEAFFGQGTRLTVV.

This clone was counted a single time. The V and J genes are TRBV9 and TRBJ2-5, with 9 bases aligning to TRBD2. Trimming removed 0 bases from V and 4 bases from J; junction bases left unmatched: 7. This CDR3 has 16 amino acids. Germline-derived CDR1 and CDR2 are SGDLS and YYNGEE. In nucleotides, the CDR3 is TGTGCCAGCAGCGTAGGCGCTAGCGGGAAGGGAGAGACCCAGTACTTC. Its translation is CASSVGASGKGETQYF. The variable domain in full, completed from reference TRBV9 and TRBJ2-5, reads DSGVTQTPKHLITATGQRVTLRCSPRSGDLSVYWYQQSLDQGLQFLIQYYNGEERAKGNILERFSAQQFPDLHSELNLSSLELGDSALYFCASSVGASGKGETQYFGPGTRLLVL.

The chain couples TRBV19 to TRBJ1-6, with 7 bases identical to TRBD1. CDR3 length: 14 amino acids. The V gene end was trimmed by 6 bases and the J gene end by 5 bases; junction bases not matched to a gene: 4. Per germline, CDR1 LNHDA and CDR2 SQIVND (reference sequence). In nucleotides, the CDR3 is TGTGCCAGTAGGGAGACAGGGAATAATTCACCCCTCCACTTT. Its translation: CASRETGNNSPLHF.

The gene calls are TRBV30 and TRBJ2-7; D possibly corresponds to TRBD1 (5 bases). V was clipped by 3 bases and J by 3 bases, with 12 bases between them. The CDR3 sequence is 13 residues long. Germline V gives CDR1 GTSNPN, CDR2 SVGIG (reference sequence). The CDR3 sequence is CAWRGRAVYEQYF. The CDR3, as DNA: TGTGCCTGGAGAGGCAGGGCGGTCTACGAGCAGTACTTC.

The chain joins TRBV27 to TRBJ2-7, with D possibly matching TRBD2 (5 bases). Germline values: CDR1 MNHEY, CDR2 SMNVEV (reference sequence). Between the trimmed V and J ends, which lost 0 bases and 3 bases, there was a span of 12 bases. CDR3 length equals 15 residues. The CDR3 bases are TGTGCCAGCAGTTTATCCCCACTAGGGAACTACGAGCAGTACTTC. It encodes CASSLSPLGNYEQYF.

The DNA for the CDR3 is TGTGCCAGCAGGGGCCCCGGACCGACCGATTTTTACTTC. It translates to CASRGPGPTDFYF. The chain has TRBV2 and TRBJ2-7; D is undetermined. V shed 6 bases and J shed 13 bases, with 22 bases lying between them. CDR3 length equals 13 residues. Germline V gives CDR1 SNHLY, CDR2 FYNNEI.

This chain connects TRBV19 to TRBJ2-1; the match to TRBD2 covers 10 bases. The length of the CDR3 is 17 residues. The germline CDR1 and CDR2 sequences are LNHDA and SQIVND (reference sequence). V lost 3 bases, J lost 7 bases, and 12 bases stayed unmatched. CDR3 bases: TGTGCCAGTAGTATGGGCCGGGGGACTAGCGCGATGAATGAGCAGTTCTTC. Translating it yields CASSMGRGTSAMNEQFF.

This clone occurred once. Other DNA sequences in this sample translate to the same CDR3. This chain uses TRBV5-1 with TRBJ2-1, with 9 bases matching TRBD1. After removal of 0 bases from V and 8 bases from J, the junction contained 3 bases not matched to a gene. There are 14 residues in the CDR3. The V gene's germline CDR1 is SGHRS and CDR2 YFSETQ. The CDR3 spells CASSLGQGGYEQFF. The CDR3 bases are TGCGCCAGCAGCTTGGGACAGGGGGGCTATGAGCAGTTCTTC.

The chain joins TRBV5-4 to TRBJ2-7, with 8 bases lining up with TRBD1. The CDR3 is 14 amino acids. V was clipped by 3 bases and J by 3 bases; unmatched bases: 5. The V gene's germline CDR1 is SGHNT and CDR2 YYREEE (reference sequence). The CDR3 DNA is TGTGCCAGCAGCTCGAAGACAGGGGACTACGAGCAGTACTTC. Translated, it gives CASSSKTGDYEQYF.

The chain has TRBV7-2 and TRBJ2-7; D remains ambiguous. CDR3 length: 14 residues. Germline CDR1 is SGHTA and CDR2 is FQGNSA. Deletions cut 2 bases from V and 4 bases from J, with 12 bases between. CDR3 DNA: TGTGCCAGCAGCTTAAACTATCCCCCTTACGAGCAGTACTTC. Translation: CASSLNYPPYEQYF.

Details on this clone: Other DNA variants within this sample encode the same CDR3. This chain uses TRBV27 with TRBJ2-7; 10 positions agree with TRBD2. V gave up 3 bases and J gave up 7 bases; unmatched junction bases: 6. Germline V lookup: CDR1 MNHEY, CDR2 SMNVEV (reference sequence). The CDR3 has 14 amino acids. CDR3 residues: CASSFLAGAGEQYF. CDR3 sequence (DNA): TGTGCCAGCAGTTTTCTAGCGGGAGCGGGGGAGCAGTACTTC.

The chain carries TRBV7-2 and TRBJ2-7; D may be TRBD2 (7 bases). The CDR3 is 16 residues long. Trimming cost V 6 bases and J 0 bases, with 18 bases left between them. The germline CDR1 and CDR2 sequences are SGHTA and FQGNSA. The CDR3 bases are TGTGCCAGCAGTGTAGTAGGGGGGGACCGCTCCTACGAGCAGTACTTC. It translates to CASSVVGGDRSYEQYF. Full variable domain (missing parts from reference TRBV7-2 and TRBJ2-7): GAGVSQSPSNKVTEKGKDVELRCDPISGHTALYWYRQSLGQGLEFLIYFQGNSAPDKSGLPSDRFSAERTGGSVSTLTIQRTQQEDSAVYLCASSVVGGDRSYEQYFGPGTRLTVT.

V is TRBV9 and J is TRBJ2-1, with 10 positions matching TRBD2. The germline gives CDR1 SGDLS, CDR2 YYNGEE. Trimming at V came to 4 bases and at J to 4 bases, leaving 14 bases not matched to a gene. This CDR3 comprises 18 residues. Here the CDR3 reads CASSPLPQTSGFYNEQFF. DNA for the CDR3: TGTGCCAGCAGCCCGCTCCCCCAGACTAGCGGGTTTTACAATGAGCAGTTCTTC.

The J gene is TRBJ2-5, the V gene TRBV11-2; D might be TRBD1 (5 bases). Looked up from germline, CDR1 is SGHAT and CDR2 is FQNNGV. V was cut by 2 bases and J by 3 bases, with 10 bases left in between. CDR3 length: 14 amino acids. CDR3 coding DNA: TGTGCCAGCAGCTTAAACTACAGGAAAGAGACCCAGTACTTC. Translating gives CASSLNYRKETQYF.

About this clone itself: The same CDR3 can be traced to other DNA sequences in this sample. The gene calls are TRBV15 and TRBJ1-5; tentative D call: TRBD1 (5 bases). Trimming cost V 0 bases and J 2 bases, with 11 bases left between them. The germline gives CDR1 LNHNV, CDR2 YYDKDF (reference sequence). The CDR3 covers 16 residues. The CDR3 is CATSRDSGVGNQPQHF. Here the CDR3 DNA reads TGTGCCACCAGCAGAGACTCGGGGGTTGGCAATCAGCCCCAGCATTTT.

This chain connects TRBV4-1 to TRBJ2-3, with TRBD2 identical over 14 bases. With V trimmed by 2 bases and J by 0 bases, 7 bases remained unmatched. The CDR3 runs 19 residues. CDR1 is MGHRA and CDR2 is YSYEKL in the germline V gene. CDR3: CASSQTTSGGGTSTDTQYF. Here the CDR3 DNA reads TGCGCCAGCAGCCAAACGACTAGCGGGGGGGGAACTAGCACAGATACGCAGTATTTT.

This chain joins TRBV19 and TRBJ2-2, with 7 bases matching TRBD2. This CDR3 spans 16 amino acids. Germline V gene sequence: CDR1 LNHDA, CDR2 SQIVND (reference sequence). The ends lost 3 bases at V and 0 bases at J; junction bases unmatched: 4. The CDR3 bases are TGTGCCAGTAGTATGGTGGCGGGGGCGAACACCGGGGAGCTGTTTTTT. Its protein is CASSMVAGANTGELFF.

This clone was recorded a few times. Other DNA variants within this sample encode the same CDR3. This sequence joins TRBV19 and TRBJ1-6; 9 bases agree with TRBD1. The junction had 4 bases not matched to a gene; V was cut back by 6 bases and J by 7 bases. This CDR3 has 14 amino acids. Germline-derived CDR1 and CDR2 are LNHDA and SQIVND (reference sequence). CDR3: CASSSTGGNSPLHF. The CDR3 nucleotides are TGTGCCAGTAGCTCGACAGGGGGAAATTCACCCCTCCACTTT.

The gene calls are TRBV4-2 and TRBJ1-3; D remains ambiguous. The length of the CDR3 is 19 residues. Germline V gene lookup returns CDR1 LGHNA and CDR2 YNFKEQ. Trimming pared 2 bases from V and 0 bases from J, leaving 20 bases between. The CDR3 region is CASSQPTLLSGSSGNTIYF. CDR3 bases: TGTGCCAGCAGCCAACCTACACTCCTGTCAGGAAGCTCTGGAAACACCATATATTTT.

This clone has more than one count but fewer than ten. The rearrangement joins TRBV29-1 to TRBJ1-1; D is undetermined. V was shortened by 8 bases and J by 1 base, with 8 bases between the two germline ends. Germline loops: CDR1 SQVTM, CDR2 ANQGSEA. This CDR3 spans 11 amino acids. CDR3 in DNA: TGCAGCAGTGAGGGGAACACTGAAGCTTTCTTT. Amino acids: CSSEGNTEAFF. Combining the CDR3 with reference TRBV29-1 and TRBJ1-1 gives the whole variable domain SAVISQKPSRDICQRGTSLTIQCQVDSQVTMMFWYRQQPGQSLTLIATANQGSEATYESGFVIDKFPISRPNLTFSTLTVSNMSPEDSSIYLCSSEGNTEAFFGQGTRLTVV.

The V call is TRBV28, the J call TRBJ1-5; TRBD1 aligns across 9 bases. Germline assignment: CDR1 MDHEN and CDR2 SYDVKM. The V segment lost 6 bases and the J segment 4 bases; nucleotides outside the gene matches: 7. This CDR3 has 15 amino acids. The DNA of the CDR3 is TGTGCCAGCAGGCACCGGGACAGGGTGAATCAGCCCCAGCATTTT. Translated, it gives CASRHRDRVNQPQHF.

The chain joins TRBV29-1 to TRBJ2-3; D not resolved. The CDR3 contains 13 residues. Germline CDR1 SQVTM, CDR2 ANQGSEA. The germline V and J ends were trimmed by 1 base and 2 bases, with 7 bases remaining between them. DNA for the CDR3: TGCAGCGTTGAAGGCCGTAACACAGATACGCAGTATTTT. It translates to CSVEGRNTDTQYF.

This clone was recorded only once. V and J are TRBV6-5 and TRBJ1-4; 7 bases agree with TRBD1. After removal of 0 bases from V and 8 bases from J, the junction contained 6 bases not matched to a gene. CDR3 length equals 15 residues. Germline CDR1 reads MNHEY; CDR2 reads SVGAGI. CDR3 residues: CASSYSISTGEKLFF. In DNA, the CDR3 is TGTGCCAGCAGTTACTCGATCTCGACAGGGGAAAAACTGTTTTTT.

The chain couples TRBV27 to TRBJ2-5; the D gene could be TRBD1 or TRBD2 (6 bases each). CDR1 and CDR2 (germline): MNHEY, SMNVEV (reference sequence). CDR3 length equals 14 residues. Trimming pared 5 bases from V and 2 bases from J, leaving 12 bases between. The CDR3 DNA reads TGTGCCAGCAGTCTATGGGGGGCGCAAGAGACCCAGTACTTC. Amino acids: CASSLWGAQETQYF.

The gene calls are TRBV7-9 and TRBJ2-6; D is unresolved. In germline, CDR1 is SEHNR, CDR2 FQNEAQ (reference sequence). This CDR3 spans 15 amino acids. Trimming removed 5 bases from V and 0 bases from J, with 8 bases in between. The CDR3 region has the DNA TGTGCCAGCAGCCTCTGGATCTCTGGGGCCAACGTCCTGACTTTC. This sequence encodes CASSLWISGANVLTF.

The CDR3 DNA sequence: TGTGCCACCAAACGAAGCGGGGGGTCCACAGATACGCAGTATTTT. This codes for CATKRSGGSTDTQYF. The V gene is TRBV4-2, the J gene TRBJ2-3, with 9 positions matching TRBD2. Per the germline V gene, CDR1 is LGHNA and CDR2 is YNFKEQ. The ends lost 10 bases at V and 2 bases at J; junction bases unmatched: 10. This CDR3 has 15 amino acids.

With respect to this clone: The sample holds other DNA sequences that translate to the same CDR3. The chain couples TRBV5-1 to TRBJ2-7; unclear D gene. CDR1 is SGHRS, CDR2 YFSETQ, per germline. The CDR3 has 12 amino acids. V was shortened by 3 bases and J by 2 bases, with 6 bases between the two germline ends. The CDR3 loop reads CASSSPTYEQYF. CDR3 sequence (DNA): TGCGCCAGCAGCTCCCCCACCTACGAGCAGTACTTC.

The chain has TRBV5-6 and TRBJ2-7; either TRBD1 or TRBD2 may supply D (5 bases each). The CDR3 covers 17 residues. CDR1 is SGHDT and CDR2 is YYEEEE in the germline V gene. The germline V and J ends were trimmed by 1 base and 2 bases, with 19 bases remaining between them. In DNA form, the CDR3 reads TGTGCCAGCAGCTTGTCAGGGAGATTGGGTTTACCCTACGAGCAGTACTTC. Translating gives CASSLSGRLGLPYEQYF.

A note on this clone: Other DNA sequences in this specimen translate into the identical CDR3. The genes are TRBV6-5 and TRBJ1-2, with D tentatively TRBD1 (6 bases). V lost 2 bases, J lost 5 bases, and 9 bases lay in between. Germline assignment: CDR1 MNHEY and CDR2 SVGAGI. This CDR3 is 13 amino acids long. Here the CDR3 DNA reads TGTGCCAGCAGTTACCGAGGACAGTATGGCTACACCTTC. Protein sequence: CASSYRGQYGYTF.

This clone has more than one count but fewer than ten. CDR3 in amino acids: CASSDHGGAVEQYF. In DNA, the CDR3 is TGTGCCAGCAGTGATCACGGGGGGGCCGTAGAGCAGTACTTC. The chain couples TRBV6-1 to TRBJ2-7; 8 bases match TRBD2. V shed 3 bases, J shed 7 bases, and the junction held 8 bases outside the gene matches. The germline V gene has CDR1 MNHNS and CDR2 SASEGT. There are 14 residues in the CDR3.